This entry lists 15 T cell receptor beta chains sequenced from one sample in a study of blood T cell repertoires in COVID-19. Profiled with immunoSEQ multiplex PCR; TCRdb holds only in-frame clones, not every one. The sample lists some 100,000 clones, 89% occurring once. Sequencing used peripheral blood. All receptors derive from a woman aged 80 or older with active COVID-19.

The V and J genes are TRBV4-1 and TRBJ1-1, with D tentatively TRBD1 (5 bases). Trimming stripped 2 bases from V and 4 bases from J, with 8 bases between. Germline V lookup: CDR1 MGHRA, CDR2 YSYEKL. The CDR3 length is 13 residues. In DNA form, the CDR3 reads TGCGCCAGCAGCCAAAGTGGGGCCACTGAAGCTTTCTTT. This translates into CASSQSGATEAFF.

The chain combines TRBV7-2 with TRBJ2-7; 11 bases line up with TRBD2. The V and J ends lost 3 bases and 6 bases, in that order; junction bases with no gene match: 7. Germline CDR1 and CDR2: SGHTA and FQGNSA. The CDR3 is made up of 15 amino acids. CDR3 nucleotide sequence: TGTGCCAGCAGCTTTCCACTAGCGGGAGCGGGCGAGCAGTACTTC. Encoded protein: CASSFPLAGAGEQYF.

This rearrangement joins TRBV5-1 to TRBJ2-1; 9 bases line up with TRBD2. V shed 5 bases and J 4 bases; nucleotides not matched to a gene: 4. Germline-derived CDR1 and CDR2 are SGHRS and YFSETQ. The CDR3 extends over 14 amino acids. CDR3 in amino acids: CASSGLAGYNEQFF. The CDR3 bases are TGCGCCAGCAGTGGGCTAGCGGGATACAATGAGCAGTTCTTC.

This chain links TRBV5-5 with TRBJ1-4; 8 nucleotides match TRBD1. Germline V CDR1 and CDR2: SGHKS, YYEKEE (reference sequence). The J segment lost 5 bases and the V segment lost 0 bases, leaving 3 bases of the junction unmatched. The CDR3 sequence is 15 residues long. This CDR3 reads CASSLGTGKNEKLFF. The DNA of the CDR3 is TGTGCCAGCAGCTTGGGGACAGGGAAAAATGAAAAACTGTTTTTT.

The V call is TRBV20-1, the J call TRBJ1-5; no firm D call. V was clipped by 5 bases and J by 11 bases, with 10 bases between them. Per the germline V gene, CDR1 is DFQATT and CDR2 is SNEGSKA (reference sequence). The CDR3 length is 10 residues. The DNA of the CDR3 is TGCAGTGCTCTAAGAGCGGCCCAGCATTTT. Translation: CSALRAAQHF.

The chain recombines TRBV7-2 with TRBJ2-7; D is unresolved. This CDR3 region has 14 residues. V lost 5 bases and J 3 bases, leaving 14 bases between the germline ends. Per germline, CDR1 SGHTA and CDR2 FQGNSA. For the CDR3, the DNA is TGTGCCAGCAGCCCGAGTGGTCCAAGCTACGAGCAGTACTTC. Translation gives CASSPSGPSYEQYF.

This clone was recorded once. The chain links TRBV21-1 to TRBJ1-4; the table's D call of TRBD1 was not tested on the DNA. TRBV21-1 is noted as a pseudogene. CDR3 length: 18 residues. The CDR3 loop reads CASSKGSGGKCPNEKLFF. CDR3 DNA sequence: TGTGCCAGCAGCAAAGGGTCAGGGGGGAAGTGTCCTAATGAAAAACTGTTTTTT.

The count of this clone is one. The chain has TRBV3-1 (or the pseudogene TRBV3-2) and TRBJ1-2; 8 bases match TRBD1. V lost 4 bases and J lost 2; bases outside the gene matches: 6. The CDR3 contains 15 residues. Germline V gene sequence: CDR1 LGHDT, CDR2 YNNKEL (reference sequence). The chain's CDR3 is CASSRRQGKNYGYTF. DNA for the CDR3: TGTGCCAGCAGCCGGCGACAGGGGAAAAACTATGGCTACACCTTC.

The chain is built from TRBV4-3 and TRBJ2-1, with 7 bases aligning to TRBD2. CDR1 is LGHNA, CDR2 YSLEER, per germline. This CDR3 region has 17 residues. With V trimmed by 0 bases and J by 8 bases, 13 bases remained unmatched. This CDR3 is CASSQELAGASFDEQFF. The CDR3 nucleotides are TGCGCCAGCAGCCAAGAATTGGCGGGAGCATCATTTGATGAGCAGTTCTTC.

The V call is TRBV13, the J call TRBJ2-1; 14 nucleotides line up with TRBD2. The CDR3 consists of 16 residues. J gave up 10 bases and V 4 bases, and 9 bases lay outside the gene matches. Germline V lookup: CDR1 PRHDT, CDR2 FYEKMQ (reference sequence). The CDR3 protein is CASSSRGTSGSDEQFF. The CDR3 DNA reads TGTGCCAGCAGCTCCCGAGGGACTAGCGGGAGTGACGAGCAGTTCTTC.

This chain uses TRBV5-1 with TRBJ2-7; TRBD2 aligns across 7 bases. From germline, CDR1 is SGHRS and CDR2 YFSETQ. The CDR3 has 18 amino acids. With V trimmed by 2 bases and J by 3 bases, 17 bases remained unmatched. The CDR3: CASSLSALSSGMFYEQYF. CDR3 bases: TGCGCCAGCAGCTTATCCGCCCTGTCGAGCGGGATGTTCTACGAGCAGTACTTC.

The chain links TRBV19 to TRBJ2-1; no definite D call. The germline gives CDR1 LNHDA, CDR2 SQIVND (reference sequence). The CDR3 length is 15 residues. V gave up 7 bases and J gave up 5 bases, with 18 bases separating them. The CDR3 DNA follows: TGTGCCAGTACCTCATACACGACTGGTCACAATGAGCAGTTCTTC. Amino acids: CASTSYTTGHNEQFF.

The chain links TRBV28 to TRBJ2-7, with D perhaps TRBD2 (5 bases). The germline V gene has CDR1 MDHEN and CDR2 SYDVKM. The CDR3 is 15 residues long. V was pared by 5 bases and J by 5 bases, with 19 bases between. In DNA form, the CDR3 reads TGTGCCAGCAGTCAACGGACTCCGACCCAGGACGAGCAGTACTTC. It translates to CASSQRTPTQDEQYF.

The chain recombines TRBV28 with TRBJ2-1; 10 nucleotides line up with TRBD2. In germline, CDR1 is MDHEN, CDR2 SYDVKM. The CDR3 totals 15 residues. V trimming: 5 bases; J trimming: 0 bases; junction bases outside the gene matches: 1. The CDR3 here is CASSPSGSSYNEQFF. In DNA, the CDR3 is TGTGCCAGCAGTCCTAGCGGGAGCTCCTACAATGAGCAGTTCTTC.

The rearrangement links TRBV30 to TRBJ1-5, with 9 bases fitting TRBD1. The CDR3 sequence is 13 residues long. The ends lost 3 bases at V and 7 bases at J; junction bases unmatched: 4. Per germline, CDR1 GTSNPN and CDR2 SVGIG (reference sequence). CDR3 sequence (DNA): TGTGCCTGGAGCTTACAGGGGGCGCAGCCCCAGCATTTT. This sequence encodes CAWSLQGAQPQHF.